Below, 12 T cell receptor beta chains from the same sample are listed, as sequenced in a study of blood T cell repertoires in COVID-19. Generated by immunoSEQ multiplex PCR, the TCRdb table keeps only in-frame clones and is missing some. Of a few hundred thousand clones in the sample, around 90% are singletons; the top ten hold less than 0.95%. Material: peripheral blood. The receptors were sampled from a young man with COVID-19, enrolled during active disease.

The J gene is TRBJ1-2, the V gene TRBV3-1 (or the pseudogene TRBV3-2); 9 nucleotides align to TRBD1. CDR3 length equals 16 residues. The V segment lost 0 bases and the J segment 5 bases; nucleotides outside the gene matches: 7. The germline V gene encodes CDR1 LGHDT and CDR2 YNNKEL (reference sequence). CDR3 residues: CASSQEGQGLDYGYTF. As DNA, the CDR3 is TGTGCCAGCAGCCAAGAGGGACAGGGATTAGATTATGGCTACACCTTC.

The chain has TRBV5-6 and TRBJ1-1, with 9 positions matching TRBD1. The V gene end was trimmed by 2 bases and the J gene end by 4 bases; junction bases not matched to a gene: 6. Looked up from germline, CDR1 is SGHDT and CDR2 is YYEEEE. This CDR3 region has 15 residues. CDR3 sequence (DNA): TGTGCCAGCAGCTTAAGTCCGACAGGGGGCACTGAAGCTTTCTTT. Translating gives CASSLSPTGGTEAFF.

The chain recombines TRBV13 with TRBJ2-5, with 15 bases matching TRBD2. Trimming took 3 bases from V and 6 from J; bases not matched to a gene: 8. The CDR3 extends over 17 amino acids. The germline V gene has CDR1 PRHDT and CDR2 FYEKMQ (reference sequence). CDR3 amino acids: CASSFIGLAGGPKTQYF. CDR3 DNA sequence: TGTGCCAGCAGCTTTATCGGACTAGCGGGAGGGCCGAAGACCCAGTACTTC.

V usage is TRBV10-2 and J usage is TRBJ1-1; 10 bases agree with TRBD1. Germline V CDR1 and CDR2: WSHSY, SAAADI. This CDR3 contains 13 residues. J lost 8 bases, V lost 6 bases, and 6 bases had no gene match. The CDR3 bases are TGCGCCAGCAGCAAGGGACAGGGGAGGGAAGCTTTCTTT. Its protein is CASSKGQGREAFF.

V is TRBV20-1 and J is TRBJ1-5; a possible D gene is TRBD1 (6 bases). This CDR3 region has 13 residues. V was shortened by 7 bases and J by 5 bases, with 15 bases between the two germline ends. Looked up from germline, CDR1 is DFQATT and CDR2 is SNEGSKA (reference sequence). In DNA form, the CDR3 reads TGCAGTGTTAGTACAGGGTTGTATCAGCCCCAGCATTTT. Translating gives CSVSTGLYQPQHF.

This clone was picked up one time. The V gene is TRBV7-3, the J gene TRBJ1-2, with D maybe TRBD1 (5 bases). The CDR3 spans 14 residues. The V gene lost 1 base and the J gene lost 6 bases, with 12 bases spanning the gap. In germline, CDR1 is SGHTA, CDR2 FQGTGA. CDR3 in DNA: TGTGCCAGCAGCTTAAATCCGCAGGGTGATGGCTACACCTTC. It translates to CASSLNPQGDGYTF.

This clone appeared a few times. This chain uses TRBV6-5 with TRBJ1-5; tentatively, D is TRBD1 (6 bases). In germline, CDR1 is MNHEY, CDR2 SVGAGI. V was trimmed by 10 bases and J by 5 bases, leaving 18 bases between them. The CDR3 length is 14 residues. The CDR3 DNA follows: TGTGCCACCACGAGGGGGAGGGTCCATCAGCCCCAGCATTTT. Protein sequence: CATTRGRVHQPQHF.

The rearrangement joins TRBV27 to TRBJ2-7; 9 nucleotides align to TRBD2. The CDR3 runs 16 residues. Germline values: CDR1 MNHEY, CDR2 SMNVEV (reference sequence). Losses at the gene ends were 0 bases for V and 1 base for J; bases not matched to a gene: 4. The CDR3 spells CASSLSPSGGSYEQYF. The CDR3 bases are TGTGCCAGCAGTTTATCTCCCAGCGGGGGGTCCTACGAGCAGTACTTC.

This clone was recorded once. The chain is built from TRBV7-9 and TRBJ2-7; TRBD1 agrees at 7 bases. The CDR3 covers 15 residues. J lost 3 bases, V lost 5 bases, and 10 bases had no gene match. Per the germline V gene, CDR1 is SEHNR and CDR2 is FQNEAQ (reference sequence). The CDR3: CASSPSGQTIYEQYF. The CDR3, as DNA: TGTGCCAGCAGCCCCTCGGGACAGACAATCTACGAGCAGTACTTC.

The CDR3 loop reads CASSPGLPPLSNTGELFF. CDR3 bases: TGTGCCAGCAGCCCGGGACTGCCCCCCTTGTCGAACACCGGGGAGCTGTTTTTT. The rearrangement links TRBV7-9 to TRBJ2-2; possible D gene TRBD2, 6 bases. V lost 5 bases and J lost 0, with 19 bases in between. The CDR3 runs to 18 residues. Germline V gives CDR1 SEHNR, CDR2 FQNEAQ (reference sequence). The full variable domain, in which reference TRBV7-9 and TRBJ2-2 provide the parts outside the CDR3, is DTGVSQNPRHKITKRGQNVTFRCDPISEHNRLYWYRQTLGQGPEFLTYFQNEAQLEKSRLLSDRFSAERPKGSFSTLEIQRTEQGDSAMYLCASSPGLPPLSNTGELFFGEGSRLTVL.

The CDR3 loop reads CATSERFTDTQYF. In nucleotides, the CDR3 is TGTGCCACCAGTGAGAGATTTACAGATACGCAGTATTTT. V and J are TRBV24-1 and TRBJ2-3; no clear D. Germline assignment: CDR1 KGHDR and CDR2 SFDVKD. CDR3 length: 13 amino acids. Trimming took off 4 bases at V and 3 bases at J, with 7 bases between the two ends.

The V call is TRBV6-5, the J call TRBJ2-5, with D unclear. The CDR3 loop spans 14 amino acids. The V end lost 2 bases, the J end lost 1 base, and 8 bases lay between the germline ends. The germline V gene has CDR1 MNHEY and CDR2 SVGAGI. In DNA form, the CDR3 reads TGTGCCAGCAGTTACGACTCATTCCAAGAGACCCAGTACTTC. This translates into CASSYDSFQETQYF.